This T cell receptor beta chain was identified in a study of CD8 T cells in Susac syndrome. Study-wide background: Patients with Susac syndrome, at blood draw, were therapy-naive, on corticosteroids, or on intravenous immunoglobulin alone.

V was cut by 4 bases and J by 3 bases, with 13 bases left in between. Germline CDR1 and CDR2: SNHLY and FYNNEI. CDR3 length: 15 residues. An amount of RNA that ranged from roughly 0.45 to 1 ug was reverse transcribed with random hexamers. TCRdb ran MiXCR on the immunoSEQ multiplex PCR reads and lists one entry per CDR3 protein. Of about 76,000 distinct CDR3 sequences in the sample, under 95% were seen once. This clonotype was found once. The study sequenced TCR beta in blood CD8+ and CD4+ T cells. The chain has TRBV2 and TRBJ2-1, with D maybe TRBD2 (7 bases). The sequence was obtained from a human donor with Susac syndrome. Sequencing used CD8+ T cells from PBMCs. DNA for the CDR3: TGTGCCAGCAGTGGGGGGCTAGCGGACTACAATGAGCAGTTCTTC. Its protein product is CASSGGLADYNEQFF. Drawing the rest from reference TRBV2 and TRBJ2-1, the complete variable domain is EPEVTQTPSHQVTQMGQEVILRCVPISNHLYFYWYRQILGQKVEFLVSFYNNEISEKSEIFDDQFSVERPDGSNFTLKIRSTKLEDSAMYFCASSGGLADYNEQFFGPGTRLTVL.